The 23 T cell receptor beta chains reported below all come from one sample, sequenced in a study of control samples from healthy donors and cancer patients. This table comes from immunoSEQ multiplex PCR, and its TCRdb copy is limited to in-frame clones, with some not included. The table lists about 410,000 clones, around 90% of them singletons, with 5% to 8% in the top ten. Input material: PBMCs. These receptor sequences come from a man aged 35 to 55 with head and neck cancer.

The chain uses TRBV24-1 and TRBJ2-2; D perhaps matches TRBD2 (5 bases). CDR3 length equals 15 residues. The V gene's germline CDR1 is KGHDR and CDR2 SFDVKD. With 4 bases removed from V and 7 bases from J, the gap between germline ends came to 15 bases. The CDR3 region is CATSDNTRLHGELFF. CDR3 nucleotides: TGTGCCACCAGTGACAACACTAGGCTGCACGGGGAGCTGTTTTTT.

J is TRBJ2-1 and V is TRBV29-1; D gene ambiguous. CDR3 length: 13 amino acids. Trimming pared 0 bases from V and 4 bases from J, leaving 7 bases between. Germline-derived CDR1 and CDR2 are SQVTM and ANQGSEA. In DNA form, the CDR3 reads TGCAGCGTTGAAGAAGTTCCGTACAATGAGCAGTTCTTC. This sequence encodes CSVEEVPYNEQFF.

J is TRBJ2-2 and V is TRBV9; the match to TRBD2 covers 8 bases. Germline V CDR1 and CDR2: SGDLS, YYNGEE. The CDR3 contains 15 residues. V was pared by 6 bases and J by 2 bases, with 6 bases of the junction left unmatched. CDR3 protein: CASNRGGLNTGELFF. CDR3 in DNA: TGTGCCAGCAATCGGGGGGGCCTCAACACCGGGGAGCTGTTTTTT.

V is TRBV9 and J is TRBJ2-7; 9 bases agree with TRBD1. CDR1 is SGDLS and CDR2 is YYNGEE in the germline V gene. J lost 4 bases, V lost 0 bases, and 5 bases had no gene match. The CDR3 loop spans 15 amino acids. CDR3: CASSVGGTGTYEQYF. CDR3 sequence (DNA): TGTGCCAGCAGCGTAGGTGGGACAGGGACTTACGAGCAGTACTTC.

J is TRBJ1-2 and V is TRBV3-1 (or the pseudogene TRBV3-2); D is undetermined. The germline V and J ends were trimmed by 5 bases and 4 bases, with 8 bases remaining between them. CDR3 length: 12 amino acids. The V gene's germline CDR1 is LGHDT and CDR2 YNNKEL (reference sequence). The CDR3 region is CASSTGPYGYTF. CDR3 in DNA: TGTGCCAGCAGCACGGGCCCCTATGGCTACACCTTC.

This clone has a single count. The V gene is TRBV3-1 (or the pseudogene TRBV3-2), the J gene TRBJ2-3; 11 bases are shared with TRBD1. The CDR3 is made up of 16 amino acids. Unmatched junction bases numbered 1, after V lost 1 base and J lost 1 base. Germline V gives CDR1 LGHDT, CDR2 YNNKEL (reference sequence). This chain's CDR3 is CASSQGTGGGTDTQYF. CDR3 nucleotides: TGTGCCAGCAGCCAAGGGACAGGGGGCGGCACAGATACGCAGTATTTT.

J is TRBJ2-7 and V is TRBV11-2; weak D call: TRBD1 (7 bases). The CDR3 spans 15 residues. The germline V gene encodes CDR1 SGHAT and CDR2 FQNNGV. V was pared by 2 bases and J by 3 bases, with 14 bases between. CDR3 residues: CASSLSGGLFYEQYF. Here the CDR3 DNA reads TGTGCCAGCAGCTTATCAGGGGGACTCTTCTACGAGCAGTACTTC.

V usage is TRBV5-4 and J usage is TRBJ1-6, with D perhaps TRBD1 (6 bases). This CDR3 spans 14 amino acids. Germline CDR1 reads SGHNT; CDR2 reads YYREEE (reference sequence). Between the trimmed V and J ends, which lost 4 bases and 7 bases, there was a span of 12 bases. DNA for the CDR3: TGTGCCAGCAGCCAAGACAGGACCAATTCACCCCTCCACTTT. Translating it yields CASSQDRTNSPLHF.

This chain uses TRBV27 with TRBJ2-1; D may be TRBD1 or TRBD2 (5 bases each). V was clipped by 6 bases and J by 6 bases, with 12 bases between them. This CDR3 is built from 13 residues. Germline CDR1 and CDR2: MNHEY and SMNVEV (reference sequence). The CDR3 DNA reads as TGTGCCAGCAGCCTGAGGGGCGTCAATGAGCAGTTCTTC. Its translation is CASSLRGVNEQFF.

V is TRBV7-9 and J is TRBJ2-6, with D possibly called TRBD1 or TRBD2 (5 bases each). The length of the CDR3 is 17 residues. Germline V lookup: CDR1 SEHNR, CDR2 FQNEAQ (reference sequence). The V end lost 4 bases, the J end lost 4 bases, and 17 bases lay between the germline ends. CDR3 sequence reads: CASSSPGPRVGANVLTF. CDR3 DNA sequence: TGTGCCAGCAGCTCCCCGGGGCCCCGCGTCGGGGCCAACGTCCTGACTTTC.

For this clone: The junction differs from germline at one of its ends, possibly a read error. The V call is TRBV7-7, the J call TRBJ2-3; D remains ambiguous. The germline gives CDR1 SSHAT, CDR2 FNYEAQ (reference sequence). The CDR3 has 14 amino acids. CDR3 protein: CASSPGASTDTQYF. DNA for the CDR3: TGTGCTAGCAGCCCCGGAGCTAGCACAGATACGCAGTATTTT.

The rearrangement joins TRBV30 to TRBJ1-5, with 11 bases identical to TRBD1. This CDR3 comprises 13 residues. J gave up 7 bases and V 1 base, and 0 bases lay outside the gene matches. Germline assignment: CDR1 GTSNPN and CDR2 SVGIG (reference sequence). CDR3 coding DNA: TGTGCCTGGAGTGGGACAGGGGGCCAGCCCCAGCATTTT. Amino acids: CAWSGTGGQPQHF.

The rearrangement links TRBV15 to TRBJ1-4, with D unresolved. Germline CDR1 and CDR2: LNHNV and YYDKDF (reference sequence). The CDR3 length is 14 residues. V was trimmed by 5 bases and J by 5 bases, leaving 12 bases between them. As DNA, the CDR3 is TGTGCCACCAGCGTCAGTCTCAGAAATGAAAAACTGTTTTTT. Protein sequence: CATSVSLRNEKLFF. Combining the CDR3 with reference TRBV15 and TRBJ1-4 gives the whole variable domain DAMVIQNPRYQVTQFGKPVTLSCSQTLNHNVMYWYQQKSSQAPKLLFHYYDKDFNNEADTPDNFQSRRPNTSFCFLDIRSPGLGDTAMYLCATSVSLRNEKLFFGSGTQLSVL.

This chain joins TRBV2 and TRBJ1-5; TRBD1 is a possible D gene (5 bases). V was clipped by 6 bases and J by 6 bases, with 12 bases between them. Per germline, CDR1 SNHLY and CDR2 FYNNEI. The CDR3 spans 13 residues. CDR3 DNA: TGTGCCAGCAGCAAAGTGGGGGTTCAGCCCCAGCATTTT. Translation gives CASSKVGVQPQHF.

The chain is built from TRBV9 and TRBJ2-5; D is perhaps TRBD1 or TRBD2 (6 bases each). The CDR3 has 16 residues. Germline V gene data show CDR1 as SGDLS and CDR2 as YYNGEE. Trimming stripped 0 bases from V and 1 base from J, with 13 bases between. The CDR3 is CASSVAQGGLQETQYF. CDR3 nucleotide sequence: TGTGCCAGCAGCGTAGCGCAAGGGGGGCTCCAAGAGACCCAGTACTTC.

This chain uses TRBV5-4 with TRBJ2-2; D uncertain. Trimming removed 0 bases at V and 6 bases at J, with 6 bases between. The germline V gene has CDR1 SGHNT and CDR2 YYREEE (reference sequence). The CDR3 extends over 13 amino acids. Here the CDR3 reads CASSLVASGELFF. The CDR3 DNA follows: TGTGCCAGCAGCTTGGTGGCTTCCGGGGAGCTGTTTTTT.

The chain carries TRBV29-1 and TRBJ1-1; D is unresolved. V was shortened by 2 bases and J by 3 bases, with 13 bases between the two germline ends. Germline values: CDR1 SQVTM, CDR2 ANQGSEA. The CDR3 runs to 14 residues. CDR3 protein: CSVENPGGYTEAFF. The CDR3, as DNA: TGCAGCGTTGAAAACCCCGGTGGGTACACTGAAGCTTTCTTT.

The chain carries TRBV4-3 and TRBJ2-1; 7 nucleotides agree with TRBD2. The ends lost 2 bases at V and 3 bases at J; junction bases unmatched: 10. Germline CDR1 and CDR2: LGHNA and YSLEER. CDR3 length: 17 amino acids. CDR3 DNA: TGCGCCAGCAGCCAAAACCCCGGGGGGTCCAACTACAATGAGCAGTTCTTC. The encoded protein is CASSQNPGGSNYNEQFF.

The chain carries TRBV3-1 (or the pseudogene TRBV3-2) and TRBJ2-7; either TRBD1 or TRBD2 may supply D (5 bases each). This CDR3 region has 15 residues. V was shortened by 1 base and J by 3 bases, with 13 bases between the two germline ends. Germline loops: CDR1 LGHDT, CDR2 YNNKEL (reference sequence). The CDR3 protein is CASSQVWDGNYEQYF. DNA of the CDR3: TGTGCCAGCAGCCAAGTGTGGGACGGTAACTACGAGCAGTACTTC.

This sequence joins TRBV7-2 and TRBJ1-4, with unresolved D. Per germline, CDR1 SGHTA and CDR2 FQGNSA. The V gene lost 5 bases and the J gene lost 0 bases, with 10 bases spanning the gap. This CDR3 spans 15 amino acids. CDR3 in amino acids: CASSPALATNEKLFF. The DNA of the CDR3 is TGTGCCAGCAGCCCCGCCCTCGCAACTAATGAAAAACTGTTTTTT.

The rearrangement joins TRBV6-2 or TRBV6-3 to TRBJ2-1; 9 nucleotides agree with TRBD2. In germline, CDR1 is MNHEY, CDR2 SVGEGT. V lost 2 bases to trimming and J lost 9 bases; unmatched junction nucleotides: 8. The CDR3 totals 15 residues. DNA of the CDR3: TGTGCCAGCAGTTACATCGGACTAGCGCGAGTTGAGCAGTTCTTC. This sequence encodes CASSYIGLARVEQFF.

V is TRBV5-6 and J is TRBJ2-2; D gene ambiguous. Between the trimmed V and J ends, which lost 3 bases and 3 bases, there was a span of 12 bases. This CDR3 is built from 15 residues. Germline CDR1 is SGHDT and CDR2 is YYEEEE. The CDR3 reads CASSWAPRDTGELFF. CDR3 nucleotides: TGTGCCAGCAGCTGGGCCCCAAGGGACACCGGGGAGCTGTTTTTT.

The J gene is TRBJ1-2, the V gene TRBV7-2, with D hard to call. V was pared by 3 bases and J by 7 bases, with 9 bases between. The CDR3 covers 12 residues. Germline V lookup: CDR1 SGHTA, CDR2 FQGNSA. The DNA for the CDR3 is TGTGCCAGCAGCTTGAGGACTGCTGGCTACACCTTC. This gives the protein CASSLRTAGYTF.